The clone carrying this T cell receptor beta chain was picked up a small number of times. Its specificity is not known. Using its own MiXCR run on the PCR reads, TCRdb lists one record per CDR3 protein. The sample lists fewer than 100,000 distinct CDR3 sequences; about 21% were seen once. The data are from a study of molecular identifiers for immune sequencing clone quantification. Study-wide points: The sizes of highly expanded clones could be underestimated when identical TCR molecules share a barcode. For effector cells, clones above 20 RNA copies held over 97% of molecules; for naive cells, under 1%. One cell's worth of spiked Jurkat TCR RNA was reportedly detectable among 1 million or so naive cells.

Sorted naive CD8 T cells, roughly 19,000 to 1,100,000, were sequenced from 10%, 30% or 50% RNA. Germline V gene sequence: CDR1 LNHDA, CDR2 SQIVND (reference sequence). V was pared by 7 bases and J by 6 bases, with 13 bases of the junction left unmatched. CDR3 size: 17 residues. The V call is TRBV19, the J call TRBJ2-2, with TRBD1 matching over 11 bases. This receptor was identified in a human donor in good health. Some libraries in this study had Jurkat cell RNA spiked in. Sequencing was carried out using naive CD8+ T cells from blood, with Jurkat cell RNA spiked in. Subset reported: FACS-sorted CD8+CD4-CCR7+CD45RA+ naive T cells. The CDR3 region is CASTIIYRTGGPGELFF. CDR3 DNA sequence: TGTGCCAGTACCATAATCTACAGGACAGGGGGCCCCGGGGAGCTGTTTTTT.